These T cell receptor beta chains were read from a single sample in a study of cytotoxic CD8 clonotypes in ibrutinib-treated CLL. Assay used: immunoSEQ multiplex PCR; TCRdb lists only in-frame clones, some missing. The profile shows under 300,000 clones, around 77% of them singletons. The specimen comprised PBMCs, sampled at disease progression, from a patient treated with ibrutinib. Receptors originate from a human donor with chronic lymphocytic leukemia. The CDR3 runs from the conserved cysteine through the conserved F or W. The order of the fields is CDR3 protein, CDR3 DNA, clone size, D gene, J gene, V gene. A D gene is named only where the DNA matches it firmly. Clone size appears in some rows only: once, few, many, or a class for an expanded clone.

CDR3: CASSPGRGGDIQYF
DNA: TGTGCCAGCTCACCCGGCAGGGGAGGGGACATTCAGTACTTC
size: -
D: -
J: TRBJ2-4
V: TRBV18

CDR3: CASSSETGGYEQYF
DNA: TGTGCCAGCTCATCAGAGACAGGGGGCTACGAGCAGTACTTC
size: -
D: TRBD1
J: TRBJ2-7
V: TRBV18

CDR3: CASSQDLGLFGELFF
DNA: TGCGCCAGCAGCCAAGATCTAGGCCTTTTCGGGGAGCTGTTTTTT
size: -
D: -
J: TRBJ2-2
V: TRBV4-1

CDR3: CASSVATNRGSDTQYF
DNA: TGTGCCAGCAGCGTAGCTACGAACAGGGGTTCGGATACGCAGTATTTT
size: -
D: TRBD1
J: TRBJ2-3
V: TRBV9

CDR3: CASSYDTYSTDTQYF
DNA: TGTGCCAGCAGTTACGATACCTACTCCACAGATACGCAGTATTTT
size: -
D: -
J: TRBJ2-3
V: TRBV6-5

CDR3: CASSLPARDNYGYTF
DNA: TGTGCCAGCAGTTTACCTGCCAGGGATAACTATGGCTACACCTTC
size: -
D: -
J: TRBJ1-2
V: TRBV28

CDR3: CASSLSYAYEQYF
DNA: TGTGCCAGCAGCTTATCATACGCCTACGAGCAGTACTTC
size: -
D: -
J: TRBJ2-7
V: TRBV11-3

CDR3: CASSHFRGRSGNTIYF
DNA: TGCGCCAGCAGCCACTTCAGGGGACGGTCCGGAAACACCATATATTTT
size: once
D: -
J: TRBJ1-3
V: TRBV4-1

CDR3: CLTSPGDSYEQYF
DNA: TGCTTGACGTCTCCGGGGGACTCCTACGAGCAGTACTTC
size: -
D: -
J: TRBJ2-7
V: TRBV6-4

CDR3: CASSLRSSSYNEQFF
DNA: TGTGCCAGCAGCTTACGGAGTTCATCCTACAATGAGCAGTTCTTC
size: -
D: -
J: TRBJ2-1
V: TRBV7-2

CDR3: CASSTGLKQGTYEQYF
DNA: TGCGCCAGCAGCACTGGCCTCAAACAGGGGACCTACGAGCAGTACTTC
size: -
D: TRBD1
J: TRBJ2-7
V: TRBV5-1

CDR3: CASSPSGGGYEQYF
DNA: TGTGCCAGCAGCCCATCAGGGGGTGGCTACGAGCAGTACTTC
size: -
D: TRBD1
J: TRBJ2-7
V: TRBV7-8

CDR3: CASSPPDPTRLFF
DNA: TGTGCCAGCAGCCCACCAGACCCCACGAGGCTGTTTTTT
size: -
D: -
J: TRBJ1-4
V: TRBV9

CDR3: CASSVEGRGSNYGYTF
DNA: TGTGCCAGCAGCGTAGAGGGTCGGGGGTCCAACTATGGCTACACCTTC
size: few
D: -
J: TRBJ1-2
V: TRBV9

CDR3: CASSYGSGGTREQYF
DNA: TGTGCCAGCAGTTACGGGTCGGGGGGGACTCGCGAGCAGTACTTC
size: -
D: TRBD2
J: TRBJ2-7
V: TRBV6-5

CDR3: CASSLFTGGDTEAFF
DNA: TGCGCCAGCAGCTTGTTTACAGGGGGGGACACTGAAGCTTTCTTT
size: -
D: TRBD1
J: TRBJ1-1
V: TRBV5-1

CDR3: CASSQVLFTDTQYF
DNA: TGTGCCAGCAGCCAAGTTCTGTTCACAGATACGCAGTATTTT
size: -
D: -
J: TRBJ2-3
V: TRBV4-2

CDR3: CASSYWAAIDRVYGYTF
DNA: TGTGCCAGCAGCTATTGGGCCGCGATAGACAGGGTATATGGCTACACCTTC
size: -
D: TRBD1
J: TRBJ1-2
V: TRBV7-2

CDR3: CASSFNSEAFF
DNA: TGTGCCAGCAGCTTTAATTCTGAAGCTTTCTTT
size: -
D: -
J: TRBJ1-1
V: TRBV13

CDR3: CASSGRDRDEQYF
DNA: TGTGCCAGTAGTGGCCGGGACAGGGACGAGCAGTACTTC
size: -
D: TRBD1
J: TRBJ2-7
V: TRBV19

CDR3: CSVEPTSGRVDEQFF
DNA: TGCAGCGTTGAGCCTACTAGCGGGAGGGTCGATGAGCAGTTCTTC
size: -
D: TRBD2
J: TRBJ2-1
V: TRBV29-1

CDR3: CASSRGGPYYGYTF
DNA: TGTGCCAGCAGTCGAGGCGGGCCGTACTATGGCTACACCTTC
size: -
D: -
J: TRBJ1-2
V: TRBV28

CDR3: CAISPTGGYYGYTF
DNA: TGTGCCATCAGCCCGACAGGGGGTTACTATGGCTACACCTTC
size: -
D: TRBD1
J: TRBJ1-2
V: TRBV10-3

CDR3: CASAETGIGQAFF
DNA: TGCGCCAGCGCCGAGACAGGGATTGGACAAGCTTTCTTT
size: -
D: TRBD1
J: TRBJ1-1
V: TRBV10-1

CDR3: CASSLRATDTQYF
DNA: TGCGCCAGCAGCTTACGGGCCACAGATACGCAGTATTTT
size: -
D: -
J: TRBJ2-3
V: TRBV4-1

CDR3: CASSQEWTAYGYTF
DNA: TGTGCCAGCAGCCAAGAGTGGACAGCATATGGCTACACCTTC
size: -
D: -
J: TRBJ1-2
V: TRBV4-2

CDR3: CASSHRTGGGYEQYF
DNA: TGCGCCAGCAGCCACCGGACAGGGGGTGGCTACGAGCAGTACTTC
size: once
D: TRBD1
J: TRBJ2-7
V: TRBV4-1

CDR3: CASSLPSTDTQYF
DNA: TGTGCCAGCAGTTTACCCAGCACAGATACGCAGTATTTT
size: -
D: -
J: TRBJ2-3
V: TRBV28

CDR3: CASSLALADNTGELFF
DNA: TGTGCCAGCAGCTTAGCGCTAGCGGACAACACCGGGGAGCTGTTTTTT
size: -
D: TRBD2
J: TRBJ2-2
V: TRBV11-2

CDR3: CAISGRGLPPYEQYF
DNA: TGTGCCATCAGTGGTCGGGGACTTCCACCCTACGAGCAGTACTTC
size: few
D: -
J: TRBJ2-7
V: TRBV10-3

CDR3: CASSLRAGVGEQFF
DNA: TGTGCCAGCAGCCTGAGAGCGGGAGTGGGTGAGCAGTTCTTC
size: -
D: TRBD2
J: TRBJ2-1
V: TRBV2

CDR3: CASSLRGGSGTQYF
DNA: TGTGCCAGCAGCTTACGGGGCGGGAGTGGGACCCAGTACTTC
size: -
D: TRBD2
J: TRBJ2-5
V: TRBV7-3

CDR3: CASSVTYRGSTTDTQYF
DNA: TGTGCCAGCAGCGTAACCTACAGGGGGTCCACCACAGATACGCAGTATTTT
size: few
D: TRBD1
J: TRBJ2-3
V: TRBV9

CDR3: CASRFRGNTEAFF
DNA: TGTGCCAGCAGGTTCAGGGGGAACACTGAAGCTTTCTTT
size: -
D: -
J: TRBJ1-1
V: TRBV27

CDR3: CASSIAGYYGYTF
DNA: TGTGCCAGTAGTATTGCAGGGTACTATGGCTACACCTTC
size: few
D: -
J: TRBJ1-2
V: TRBV19

CDR3: CASSSVRRASSYEQFF
DNA: TGTGCCAGCAGCTCCGTGAGACGGGCCTCAAGCTATGAGCAGTTCTTC
size: -
D: -
J: TRBJ2-1
V: TRBV11-2

CDR3: CASNRANTEAFF
DNA: TGTGCCAGCAATAGGGCAAACACTGAAGCTTTCTTT
size: -
D: -
J: TRBJ1-1
V: TRBV2

CDR3: CASSKRTSGLIYHEQYF
DNA: TGTGCCAGTAGCAAAAGGACTAGCGGGCTTATCTACCACGAGCAGTACTTC
size: once
D: TRBD2
J: TRBJ2-7
V: TRBV19

CDR3: CASSPATGGPYEQYF
DNA: TGTGCCAGCAGCCCCGCGACAGGGGGGCCCTACGAGCAGTACTTC
size: -
D: TRBD1
J: TRBJ2-7
V: TRBV9

CDR3: CASSQEGRGGSPLHF
DNA: TGCGCCAGCAGCCAAGAAGGAAGGGGTGGCTCACCCCTCCACTTT
size: -
D: -
J: TRBJ1-6
V: TRBV4-1

CDR3: CASRGQAQGQYYNSPLHF
DNA: TGTGCCAGCAGGGGACAGGCCCAGGGCCAATACTATAATTCACCCCTCCACTTT
size: few
D: TRBD1
J: TRBJ1-6
V: TRBV2

CDR3: CASSQYGQGNNSYEQYF
DNA: TGCGCCAGCAGCCAATACGGACAGGGGAACAACTCCTACGAGCAGTACTTC
size: -
D: TRBD1
J: TRBJ2-7
V: TRBV4-1

CDR3: CASSPLAGGVETQYF
DNA: TGCGCCAGCAGCCCCCTGGCAGGGGGTGTAGAGACCCAGTACTTC
size: -
D: TRBD1
J: TRBJ2-5
V: TRBV5-1

CDR3: CSDVRDRLRRSANNEQFF
DNA: TGCAGCGACGTCCGGGACAGACTTCGTAGGTCGGCAAACAATGAGCAGTTCTTC
size: -
D: TRBD1
J: TRBJ2-1
V: TRBV29-1

CDR3: CASRETVFGLSGNTIYF
DNA: TGCGCCAGCAGGGAGACGGTCTTCGGACTCTCTGGAAACACCATATATTTT
size: once
D: -
J: TRBJ1-3
V: TRBV5-1

CDR3: CASSLRPTAGGGTDTQYF
DNA: TGTGCCAGCAGCTTAAGACCCACAGCGGGAGGGGGCACAGATACGCAGTATTTT
size: -
D: TRBD2
J: TRBJ2-3
V: TRBV7-2

CDR3: CASSFGTGPIPFYEQYF
DNA: TGTGCCAGCAGCTTTGGGACAGGTCCTATCCCGTTCTACGAGCAGTACTTC
size: -
D: TRBD1
J: TRBJ2-7
V: TRBV5-6

CDR3: CAISASGGSYNEQFF
DNA: TGTGCCATCAGTGCTAGCGGGGGCTCCTACAATGAGCAGTTCTTC
size: -
D: TRBD2
J: TRBJ2-1
V: TRBV10-3

CDR3: CSVRPTTNEKLFF
DNA: TGCAGCGTTCGACCCACAACTAATGAAAAACTGTTTTTT
size: few
D: -
J: TRBJ1-4
V: TRBV29-1

CDR3: CASSFAGRQPQHF
DNA: TGTGCCAGCAGTTTCGCGGGACGGCAGCCCCAGCATTTT
size: -
D: -
J: TRBJ1-5
V: TRBV27

CDR3: CASSYSRGSYEQYF
DNA: TGTGCCAGCAGTTACTCGAGGGGGTCTTACGAGCAGTACTTC
size: -
D: -
J: TRBJ2-7
V: TRBV6-6

CDR3: CASSLGAVAGNTQYF
DNA: TGTGCCAGCAGCTTAGGAGCGGTGGCCGGGAATACGCAGTATTTT
size: -
D: -
J: TRBJ2-3
V: TRBV7-8

CDR3: CASSLSYVYEQFF
DNA: TGTGCCAGCAGCCTTTCCTATGTGTATGAGCAGTTCTTC
size: -
D: -
J: TRBJ2-1
V: TRBV7-2

CDR3: CASSATDRGKGEKLFF
DNA: TGTGCCAGCAGCGCAACGGACAGGGGGAAGGGTGAAAAACTGTTTTTT
size: -
D: TRBD1
J: TRBJ1-4
V: TRBV9

CDR3: CASSAGSPNIQYF
DNA: TGTGCCAGCAGCGCAGGGTCACCAAACATTCAGTACTTC
size: few
D: -
J: TRBJ2-4
V: TRBV11-2